The entry that follows covers one T cell receptor (beta chain) sequence. Antigen specificity is unknown. The authors ran a second PCR of roughly 6 to 12 cycles using a sample-barcoded 5' primer and a J-beta primer mix. TCRdb reanalysed the 5' RACE reads using MiXCR and keeps one entry per CDR3 protein. The sample includes 600,000 to 650,000 distinct CDR3 sequences, roughly three fifths of them seen just once. The data derive from a study of blood T cells in healthy people across ages. Whole-study findings and limits: Naive T cell percentage showed a strong correlation with the diversity of TCR beta. Unsorted PBMC input precluded a conclusive naive versus antigen-experienced comparison.

It was ten milliliters of peripheral blood that were drawn from each donor. Isolated PBMCs totaled at least 6.5 million in each sample. Sequenced: blood. This receptor was obtained from a man between 60 and 75 years old in good health.

CDR3 amino acids: CAIGTGSYSGANVLTF. CDR3 coding DNA: TGTGCCATTGGGACAGGTTCCTACTCTGGGGCCAACGTCCTGACTTTC. The rearrangement links TRBV7-9 to TRBJ2-6; 8 positions match TRBD1. CDR3 length: 16 amino acids. The V and J ends lost 10 bases and 0 bases, in that order; junction bases with no gene match: 8. Germline V lookup: CDR1 SEHNR, CDR2 FQNEAQ (reference sequence).